These 18 T cell receptor beta chains were all obtained from the same sample, sequenced in a study of T cells after yellow fever vaccination. TCRdb re-called the 5' RACE reads with MiXCR, one entry per CDR3 protein. Here the sample spans around 310,000 distinct CDR3 sequences, 8.7% being singletons. The sequencing used PBMCs, collected on the day of the first yellow fever vaccination. The receptors were sampled from a young man who received the YFV17D yellow fever vaccine.

This clonotype has only a few counts. This chain uses TRBV5-4 with TRBJ1-1; TRBD1 is a possible D gene (6 bases). CDR3 length equals 13 residues. Germline V lookup: CDR1 SGHNT, CDR2 YYREEE (reference sequence). Trimming stripped 4 bases from V and 4 bases from J, with 11 bases between. CDR3 residues: CASSVQGRTEAFF. The CDR3 DNA reads as TGTGCCAGCAGCGTACAGGGACGCACTGAAGCTTTCTTT.

This clonotype was observed many times. CDR3 amino acids: CSASSSGGTSEQFF. CDR3 DNA: TGCAGTGCTAGTTCTAGCGGGGGTACTAGTGAGCAGTTCTTC. The gene calls are TRBV20-1 and TRBJ2-1; 10 bases line up with TRBD2. CDR1 and CDR2 from the germline V gene are DFQATT and SNEGSKA (reference sequence). With V trimmed by 3 bases and J by 9 bases, 8 bases remained unmatched. This CDR3 has 14 residues.

This clonotype turned up a few times. This sequence joins TRBV14 and TRBJ2-1; D gene ambiguous. Trimming took off 2 bases at V and 6 bases at J, with 11 bases between the two ends. Germline V gene data show CDR1 as SGHDN and CDR2 as FVKESK. This CDR3 has 14 residues. CDR3 nucleotides: TGTGCCAGCAGCCAACGACTCACGGTCAATGAGCAGTTCTTC. It encodes CASSQRLTVNEQFF.

This clonotype was seen at least ten times. The J gene is TRBJ1-1, the V gene TRBV29-1; no clear D gene. The CDR3 length is 10 residues. Looked up from germline, CDR1 is SQVTM and CDR2 is ANQGSEA. CDR3 protein: CMVTNTEAFF. CDR3 DNA sequence: TGCATGGTTACGAACACTGAAGCTTTCTTT.

V and J are TRBV5-1 and TRBJ2-4; D is possibly TRBD2 (7 bases). The length of the CDR3 is 16 residues. Deletions cut 3 bases from V and 15 bases from J, with 28 bases between. Germline values: CDR1 SGHRS, CDR2 YFSETQ. The CDR3 here is CASSSGGGGVFSTLYF. In DNA form, the CDR3 reads TGCGCCAGCAGCTCAGGAGGGGGGGGCGTATTCAGTACCTTGTACTTC.

This clonotype turned up a few times. The chain has TRBV7-9 and TRBJ2-5, with D perhaps given as TRBD1 or TRBD2 (5 bases each). The V end was cut by 5 bases, the J end by 7 bases, with 11 bases between. The CDR3 has 12 residues. Germline lookup yields CDR1 SEHNR and CDR2 FQNEAQ (reference sequence). CDR3 amino acids: CASSRDGGTQYF. As DNA, the CDR3 is TGTGCCAGCAGCCGGGACGGAGGGACCCAGTACTTC.

This clonotype was counted only a few times. The chain uses TRBV3-1 and TRBJ2-5; possible D gene TRBD2, 6 bases. V lost 0 bases and J lost 2, with 13 bases in between. This CDR3 spans 16 amino acids. Germline CDR1 and CDR2: LGHDT and YNNKEL (reference sequence). CDR3 sequence (DNA): TGTGCCAGCAGCCAAGAATTGGCGGGGACTCAAGAGACCCAGTACTTC. Its protein is CASSQELAGTQETQYF.

This clonotype has more than one count but fewer than ten. The chain combines TRBV14 with TRBJ2-7; D possibly corresponds to TRBD1 (6 bases). Looked up from germline, CDR1 is SGHDN and CDR2 is FVKESK. The CDR3 runs to 15 residues. The V gene lost 4 bases and the J gene lost 1 base, with 14 bases spanning the gap. In nucleotides, the CDR3 is TGTGCCAGCAGCCTATATGGGACACGATCCTACGAGCAGTACTTC. It is translated as CASSLYGTRSYEQYF.

This clonotype was recorded at least ten times. CDR3 in DNA: TGTGCCACCAGCAGACCTTACACAGATACGCAGTATTTT. Its protein product is CATSRPYTDTQYF. The chain is built from TRBV15 and TRBJ2-3, with D uncertain. CDR3 length: 13 amino acids. V was clipped by 2 bases and J by 2 bases, with 5 bases between them. CDR1 LNHNV and CDR2 YYDKDF come from the germline V gene (reference sequence).

This clonotype was seen more than once but under ten times. The chain has TRBV12-3 or TRBV12-4 and TRBJ1-5, with 9 nucleotides matching TRBD1. With 3 bases clipped from V and 4 bases from J, the junction kept 7 bases outside the gene matches. This CDR3 region has 16 residues. The chain's CDR3 is CASSFGRQGVNQPQHF. CDR3 DNA sequence: TGTGCCAGCAGTTTCGGTAGACAGGGGGTAAATCAGCCCCAGCATTTT.

The chain employs TRBV5-1 and TRBJ1-4; TRBD1 might be the D (6 bases). The CDR3 sequence is 15 residues long. Trimming stripped 4 bases from V and 4 bases from J, with 14 bases between. Germline CDR1 and CDR2: SGHRS and YFSETQ. CDR3 loop: CASSDTQGFNEKLFF. The CDR3 nucleotides read TGCGCCAGCAGCGATACACAGGGATTTAATGAAAAACTGTTTTTT. Looking up the rest from reference TRBV5-1 and TRBJ1-4 gives the full variable domain: KAGVTQTPRYLIKTRGQQVTLSCSPISGHRSVSWYQQTPGQGLQFLFEYFSETQRNKGNFPGRFSGRQFSNSRSEMNVSTLELGDSALYLCASSDTQGFNEKLFFGSGTQLSVL.

This clonotype was observed a handful of times. The rearrangement joins TRBV6-2 or TRBV6-3 to TRBJ2-3, with 15 bases identical to TRBD2. The CDR3 loop spans 15 amino acids. V was pared by 6 bases and J by 5 bases, with 3 bases of the junction left unmatched. The V gene's germline CDR1 is MNHEY and CDR2 SVGEGT. DNA of the CDR3: TGTGCCAGCAGCAGGACTAGCGGGGGGGTAGATACGCAGTATTTT. This encodes CASSRTSGGVDTQYF.

The rearrangement links TRBV5-5 to TRBJ2-3; 8 bases are shared with TRBD1. Germline V gene lookup returns CDR1 SGHKS and CDR2 YYEKEE (reference sequence). The CDR3 has 16 amino acids. Germline trimming cut 1 base from V and 4 bases from J; bases unmatched to any gene: 8. CDR3 nucleotide sequence: TGTGCCAGCAGCTTGCACAGGGGGAGTGTGGCAGATACGCAGTATTTT. Protein product: CASSLHRGSVADTQYF. Full variable domain (missing parts from reference TRBV5-5 and TRBJ2-3): DAGVTQSPTHLIKTRGQQVTLRCSPISGHKSVSWYQQVLGQGPQFIFQYYEKEERGRGNFPDRFSARQFPNYSSELNVNALLLGDSALYLCASSLHRGSVADTQYFGPGTRLTVL.

This clonotype has more than one count but fewer than ten. V usage is TRBV7-9 and J usage is TRBJ2-3; 7 bases match TRBD1. Germline loops: CDR1 SEHNR, CDR2 FQNEAQ (reference sequence). The V gene end was trimmed by 1 base and the J gene end by 6 bases; junction bases not matched to a gene: 13. The CDR3 contains 17 residues. The CDR3 spells CASSLVERRQGSDTQYF. CDR3 nucleotides: TGTGCCAGCAGCTTAGTAGAAAGAAGACAGGGATCGGATACGCAGTATTTT.

V gene TRBV5-1 combines with J gene TRBJ2-5; D is uncertain. The germline CDR1 and CDR2 sequences are SGHRS and YFSETQ. CDR3 length: 13 amino acids. Between the trimmed V and J ends, which lost 5 bases and 2 bases, there was a span of 10 bases. DNA for the CDR3: TGCGCCAGCAGAGAAGGGTTTCAAGAGACCCAGTACTTC. Its protein product is CASREGFQETQYF.

The chain joins TRBV5-8 to TRBJ1-5; the match to TRBD1 covers 7 bases. Germline-derived CDR1 and CDR2 are SGHTS and YDEGEE. This CDR3 is 15 amino acids long. V was pared by 4 bases and J by 0 bases, with 4 bases of the junction left unmatched. The CDR3 sequence: CASSNGQASNQPQHF. CDR3 DNA: TGTGCCAGCAGCAACGGACAGGCTAGCAATCAGCCCCAGCATTTT.

This clonotype was picked up a small number of times. The CDR3: CSAQGNNSPLHF. The CDR3 bases are TGCAGTGCCCAGGGAAATAATTCACCCCTCCACTTT. This chain connects TRBV20-1 to TRBJ1-6; D perhaps matches TRBD1 (5 bases). Looked up from germline, CDR1 is DFQATT and CDR2 is SNEGSKA (reference sequence). The V gene lost 6 bases and the J gene lost 5 bases, with 8 bases spanning the gap. The CDR3 loop spans 12 amino acids.

In this sample, this clonotype turned up many times. The rearrangement uses TRBV29-1 and TRBJ2-3; D call uncertain. Trimming cost V 3 bases and J 4 bases, with 5 bases left between them. Germline V lookup: CDR1 SQVTM, CDR2 ANQGSEA. The CDR3 extends over 11 amino acids. CDR3 protein: CSVDRSDTQYF. Written as DNA, the CDR3 is TGCAGCGTTGACAGGTCAGATACGCAGTATTTT.